This is a list of T cell receptor beta chains from one sample in a study of T cell changes during pregnancy in multiple sclerosis. Using immunoSEQ multiplex PCR, the repertoire was profiled, and TCRdb retains in-frame clones only, with some absent. The sample consists of some 80,000 clones, around 90% of them appearing once. Sequencing was performed on peripheral blood, taken in the first trimester of pregnancy. The source of these receptors is a female donor in good health, enrolled as a control in a pregnancy study. Each CDR3 is given with its conserved first and last residue. Fields, in order: D gene, clone size, V gene, J gene, CDR3 DNA, CDR3 protein. D genes are given only for firm matches. Part of the rows lack a size; the others show once, few, many or a class for expanded clones.

>.|.|TRBV5-6|TRBJ2-3
TGTGCCAGCAGCTACAAAGATACGCAGTATTTT
CASSYKDTQYF
>.|.|TRBV18|TRBJ1-2
TGTGCCAGCTCACCGGCTGTCCAGGGCGCCTATGGCTACACCTTC
CASSPAVQGAYGYTF
>TRBD2|.|TRBV15|TRBJ2-1
TGTGCCACCAGCAGACAGCCGGGGGTGTCTAGCGGGGGGGCGGGTGAGCAGTTCTTC
CATSRQPGVSSGGAGEQFF
>.|.|TRBV5-6|TRBJ1-4
TGTGCCAGCAGCCTCCTGGGGGGGATGGATGAAAAACTGTTTTTT
CASSLLGGMDEKLFF
>TRBD1|.|TRBV27|TRBJ1-4
TGTGCCAGCAGTTTAGTTCAGGGGGGTGAAAAACTGTTTTTT
CASSLVQGGEKLFF
>.|.|TRBV5-1|TRBJ1-4
TGCGCCAGCAGCTTGGCTGGGGCTTTGTCTAATGAAAAACTGTTTTTT
CASSLAGALSNEKLFF
>.|.|TRBV19|TRBJ1-2
TGTGCCAGTAGTCGGCGGGAGGTGAGAGTCAACTATGGCTACACCTTC
CASSRREVRVNYGYTF
>TRBD1|.|TRBV19|TRBJ2-5
TGTGCCAGTAGCCCAATGGGACAGGCGTATGGGGAGACCCAGTACTTC
CASSPMGQAYGETQYF
>.|.|TRBV21-1|TRBJ2-3
TGTGCCAGCAGCAGGGAGAGCGGAGAAAGGGACACAGATACGCAGTATTTT
CASSRESGERDTDTQYF
>TRBD2|.|TRBV4-3|TRBJ2-2
TGCGCCAGCAGCCAAGAGACGACTAGCGTAATCGGGGAGCTGTTTTTT
CASSQETTSVIGELFF
>.|.|TRBV7-2|TRBJ1-3
TGTGCCAGCAGCTTAGCATCCAGGTTATCGGGAAACACCATATATTTT
CASSLASRLSGNTIYF
>TRBD1|few|TRBV27|TRBJ1-1
TGTGCCAGCAGTGGACTTGGACAGGGGAGCACTGAAGCTTTCTTT
CASSGLGQGSTEAFF
>TRBD1|.|TRBV9|TRBJ1-2
TGTGCCAGCAGCGGACAGGGGGCGAGTGGCTACACCTTC
CASSGQGASGYTF
>.|.|TRBV5-1|TRBJ2-3
TGCGCCAGCAGCTCTCAGGGGGGAGGCACAGATACGCAGTATTTT
CASSSQGGGTDTQYF
>.|.|TRBV4-2|TRBJ1-1
TGTGCCAGCAGCCAGGGGGGGGCCGGCACTGAAGCTTTCTTT
CASSQGGAGTEAFF
>.|.|TRBV15|TRBJ2-1
TGTGCCACCAGCAGAGTAGGCGGATCCTACAATGAGCAGTTCTTC
CATSRVGGSYNEQFF
>TRBD2|.|TRBV2|TRBJ2-3
TGTGCCAGCAGTGGGCGACTAGCGGGAGTGGATACGCAGTATTTT
CASSGRLAGVDTQYF
>TRBD1|.|TRBV6-1|TRBJ2-1
TGTGCCAGCAGTGCCGGGACAGGGGACTACAATGAGCAGTTCTTC
CASSAGTGDYNEQFF
>.|.|TRBV7-2|TRBJ1-4
TGTGCCAGCAGCTTAGGTGGCAGGGCTGGTGAAAAACTGTTTTTT
CASSLGGRAGEKLFF
>.|.|TRBV30|TRBJ1-1
TGTGCCTGGGGCACTAGGGCGGACACTGAAGCTTTCTTT
CAWGTRADTEAFF
>.|.|TRBV6-5|TRBJ1-1
TGTGCCAGCAGTTCCATGTTGAACACTGAAGCTTTCTTT
CASSSMLNTEAFF
>TRBD1|.|TRBV15|TRBJ1-4
TGTGCCACCAGCGTACCCAGACAGGGGTCTAATGAAAAACTGTTTTTT
CATSVPRQGSNEKLFF
>.|once|TRBV18|TRBJ1-1
TGTGCCAGCTCACCTCCTAACGGGAACACTGAAGCTTTCTTT
CASSPPNGNTEAFF
>.|.|TRBV5-4|TRBJ1-5
TGTGCCAGCAGCTTGGGAGGAGGGCTTGGCAATCAGCCCCAGCATTTT
CASSLGGGLGNQPQHF
>.|.|TRBV19|TRBJ2-7
TGTGCCAGTAGTATAGGCAGGGAAGGCGAGCAGTACTTC
CASSIGREGEQYF
>TRBD2|.|TRBV4-1|TRBJ2-7
TGCGCCAGCAGCCAAGTTGGGAGAACTAGCGGAGCCTACGAGCAGTACTTC
CASSQVGRTSGAYEQYF